A single sample is the source of the 25 T cell receptor beta chains below, sequenced in a study of blood T cell repertoires in COVID-19. Assay used: immunoSEQ multiplex PCR; TCRdb lists only in-frame clones, some missing. The sample has a few hundred thousand clones, 84% seen once. What was sequenced was peripheral blood. These receptors originate from a woman between 40 and 50 years old who had recovered from COVID-19.

This clone has only a few counts. V gene TRBV15 combines with J gene TRBJ1-5; D might be TRBD1 (6 bases). The germline CDR1 and CDR2 sequences are LNHNV and YYDKDF (reference sequence). This CDR3 is built from 19 residues. Trimming cost V 6 bases and J 4 bases, with 28 bases left between them. CDR3 DNA sequence: TGTGCCACCAGGAATGGGGACACCAAGGCTAGTGACAGGAATCAGCCCCAGCATTTT. This codes for CATRNGDTKASDRNQPQHF.

CDR3 amino acids: CASSSPGTATGELFF. The CDR3 coding sequence is TGTGCCAGCAGTTCCCCCGGGACAGCCACCGGGGAGCTGTTTTTT. The chain employs TRBV5-4 and TRBJ2-2; TRBD1 matches 7 bases. Germline V gene data show CDR1 as SGHNT and CDR2 as YYREEE (reference sequence). V dropped 5 bases and J dropped 4; count of bases not matched to a gene: 8. The CDR3 length is 15 residues. Combining the CDR3 with reference TRBV5-4 and TRBJ2-2 gives the whole variable domain ETGVTQSPTHLIKTRGQQVTLRCSSQSGHNTVSWYQQALGQGPQFIFQYYREEENGRGNFPPRFSGLQFPNYSSELNVNALELDDSALYLCASSSPGTATGELFFGEGSRLTVL.

The chain carries TRBV5-1 and TRBJ1-1; weak D call: TRBD1 (5 bases). The CDR3 consists of 14 residues. V lost 4 bases and J lost 3, with 13 bases in between. Per the germline V gene, CDR1 is SGHRS and CDR2 is YFSETQ. The CDR3 DNA sequence: TGCGCCAGCAGCCCCCAGGGAGGTGACACTGAAGCTTTCTTT. Translating it yields CASSPQGGDTEAFF.

The chain has TRBV28 and TRBJ2-7, with 10 bases identical to TRBD2. V lost 7 bases, J lost 12 bases, and 6 bases stayed unmatched. This CDR3 comprises 11 residues. The V gene's germline CDR1 is MDHEN and CDR2 SYDVKM. The CDR3 is CASTGLAVAYF. The CDR3 DNA reads as TGTGCCAGCACAGGACTAGCGGTGGCGTACTTC. The complete variable domain, with remaining parts taken from reference TRBV28 and TRBJ2-7, reads DVKVTQSSRYLVKRTGEKVFLECVQDMDHENMFWYRQDPGLGLRLIYFSYDVKMKEKGDIPEGYSVSREKKERFSLILESASTNQTSMYLCASTGLAVAYFGPGTRLTVT.

This rearrangement joins TRBV20-1 to TRBJ2-6; 9 positions agree with TRBD1. J lost 2 bases, V lost 3 bases, and 5 bases had no gene match. The length of the CDR3 is 16 residues. CDR1 is DFQATT and CDR2 is SNEGSKA in the germline V gene (reference sequence). CDR3 sequence: CSASDRGVTGANVLTF. The CDR3 coding sequence is TGCAGTGCTAGTGACAGGGGGGTAACTGGGGCCAACGTCCTGACTTTC.

This clone has a handful of counts. The gene calls are TRBV7-3 and TRBJ2-3; tentatively, D is TRBD2 (7 bases). CDR1 is SGHTA, CDR2 FQGTGA, per germline. This CDR3 is 16 amino acids long. V lost 1 base to trimming and J lost 5 bases, with 16 bases between them. The CDR3 sequence: CASSLKGGGARDTQYF. CDR3 nucleotides: TGTGCCAGCAGCTTAAAGGGTGGGGGGGCCAGAGATACGCAGTATTTT.

The V call is TRBV6-6, the J call TRBJ1-5, with 8 positions matching TRBD1. V lost 6 bases, J lost 1 base, and 8 bases stayed unmatched. Germline V gene lookup returns CDR1 MNHNY and CDR2 SVGAGI (reference sequence). There are 16 residues in the CDR3. CDR3 sequence (DNA): TGTGCCAGCAGAACTGGACAGGGAGTAAGCAATCAGCCCCAGCATTTT. Translation: CASRTGQGVSNQPQHF.

This chain uses TRBV7-6 with TRBJ1-1; 8 bases are a match to TRBD1. CDR1 is SGHVS, CDR2 FNYEAQ, per germline. With 2 bases clipped from V and 0 bases from J, the junction kept 5 bases outside the gene matches. The CDR3 extends over 16 amino acids. CDR3 DNA sequence: TGTGCCAGCAGCTTAAGTCCAGGGGGCATGAACACTGAAGCTTTCTTT. It is translated as CASSLSPGGMNTEAFF.

The chain joins TRBV6-4 to TRBJ1-1, with a tentative D call TRBD1 (6 bases). CDR1 and CDR2 (germline): MRHNA, SNTAGT. The CDR3 sequence is 14 residues long. V lost 6 bases and J lost 2, with 13 bases in between. CDR3 sequence reads: CASRWTETNTEAFF. Here the CDR3 DNA reads TGTGCCAGCAGATGGACAGAGACAAACACTGAAGCTTTCTTT.

The CDR3 DNA follows: TGTGCCAGCAGTTTATATTCCCAGGGCGGGAGAGAGACCCAGTACTTC. This encodes CASSLYSQGGRETQYF. This chain links TRBV27 with TRBJ2-5, with 7 positions matching TRBD2. The germline V gene encodes CDR1 MNHEY and CDR2 SMNVEV (reference sequence). J gave up 4 bases and V 1 base, and 9 bases lay outside the gene matches. This CDR3 has 16 amino acids.

The chain couples TRBV10-3 to TRBJ1-3; D ambiguous. V gave up 2 bases and J gave up 0 bases, with 5 bases separating them. This CDR3 is 14 amino acids long. CDR1 and CDR2 from the germline V gene are ENHRY and SYGVKD. The CDR3 DNA reads TGTGCCATCAGTGAGGCAGACTCTGGAAACACCATATATTTT. Its translation: CAISEADSGNTIYF.

This chain uses TRBV9 with TRBJ2-7, with a tentative D call TRBD2 (6 bases). Germline V CDR1 and CDR2: SGDLS, YYNGEE. The length of the CDR3 is 13 residues. Deletions cut 2 bases from V and 0 bases from J, with 6 bases between. CDR3: CASSVGLSYEQYF. The CDR3 nucleotides are TGTGCCAGCAGCGTGGGACTCTCCTACGAGCAGTACTTC.

The rearrangement joins TRBV11-3 to TRBJ2-6, with D uncertain. V lost 3 bases and J 1 base, leaving 7 bases between the germline ends. CDR3 length equals 15 residues. The V gene's germline CDR1 is SGHNT and CDR2 YENEEA. The CDR3 sequence: CASSFQDSGANVLTF. CDR3 coding DNA: TGTGCCAGCAGCTTCCAGGATTCTGGGGCCAACGTCCTGACTTTC.

The chain's CDR3 is CASSKGQGVADTQYF. In DNA, the CDR3 is TGCGCCAGCAGTAAGGGACAGGGCGTAGCAGATACGCAGTATTTT. This chain uses TRBV10-1 with TRBJ2-3, with TRBD1 matching over 9 bases. The CDR3 runs to 15 residues. With V trimmed by 5 bases and J by 4 bases, 7 bases remained unmatched. Germline CDR1 WNHNN, CDR2 SYGVQD (reference sequence).

This clone was seen only a few times. The genes are TRBV7-2 and TRBJ1-1; D is undetermined. CDR3 length: 13 residues. Trimming left V 4 bases short and J 1 base short, with 7 bases between. CDR1 and CDR2 (germline): SGHTA, FQGNSA. The CDR3 sequence is CASSSRGNTEAFF. CDR3 nucleotide sequence: TGTGCCAGCAGCTCCCGGGGGAACACTGAAGCTTTCTTT. The entire variable domain, with the rest obtained from reference TRBV7-2 and TRBJ1-1, is as follows: GAGVSQSPSNKVTEKGKDVELRCDPISGHTALYWYRQSLGQGLEFLIYFQGNSAPDKSGLPSDRFSAERTGGSVSTLTIQRTQQEDSAVYLCASSSRGNTEAFFGQGTRLTVV.

This chain uses TRBV2 with TRBJ1-5; D is unclear. V gave up 3 bases and J gave up 5 bases, with 14 bases separating them. CDR3 length: 15 residues. Germline CDR1 SNHLY, CDR2 FYNNEI. In nucleotides, the CDR3 is TGTGCCAGCAGTGATATATTACAGAATTATCAGCCCCAGCATTTT. Protein: CASSDILQNYQPQHF.

This rearrangement joins TRBV6-4 to TRBJ2-2, with 8 bases identical to TRBD1. Unmatched junction bases numbered 3, after V lost 4 bases and J lost 2 bases. Germline CDR1 reads MRHNA; CDR2 reads SNTAGT. The CDR3 is 15 amino acids. CDR3 loop: CASSGTGLNTGELFF. As DNA, the CDR3 is TGTGCCAGCAGTGGGACAGGGCTCAACACCGGGGAGCTGTTTTTT.

The chain joins TRBV5-1 to TRBJ1-4; TRBD1 agrees at 8 bases. CDR3 length: 18 amino acids. CDR1 and CDR2 (germline): SGHRS, YFSETQ. The V segment lost 3 bases and the J segment 4 bases; nucleotides outside the gene matches: 14. The DNA of the CDR3 is TGCGCCAGCAGCTGGGGACAGGTTGACTTACCCCGTAATGAAAAACTGTTTTTT. Translating gives CASSWGQVDLPRNEKLFF. The whole variable domain, remainder taken from reference TRBV5-1 and TRBJ1-4, is KAGVTQTPRYLIKTRGQQVTLSCSPISGHRSVSWYQQTPGQGLQFLFEYFSETQRNKGNFPGRFSGRQFSNSRSEMNVSTLELGDSALYLCASSWGQVDLPRNEKLFFGSGTQLSVL.

The chain joins TRBV11-3 to TRBJ2-5; 10 bases fit TRBD1. The germline V gene encodes CDR1 SGHNT and CDR2 YENEEA. The length of the CDR3 is 17 residues. With 7 bases clipped from V and 5 bases from J, the junction kept 16 bases outside the gene matches. The CDR3 DNA reads as TGTGCCAGCACCGTAACTGAGCGGGACAGGGGTGAGGAGACCCAGTACTTC. It specifies CASTVTERDRGEETQYF. The whole variable domain, remainder taken from reference TRBV11-3 and TRBJ2-5, is EAGVVQSPRYKIIEKKQPVAFWCNPISGHNTLYWYLQNLGQGPELLIRYENEEAVDDSQLPKDRFSAERLKGVDSTLKIQPAELGDSAVYLCASTVTERDRGEETQYFGPGTRLLVL.

V usage is TRBV21-1 and J usage is TRBJ2-1; the table's D call of TRBD1 was not tested on the DNA. TRBV21-1 is an annotated pseudogene. The CDR3 runs to 18 residues. The CDR3 DNA sequence: TGTGCCAGCAGCAAAGTTTTGAGGGAGACAGGGCCATACAATGAGCAGTTCTTC. Translating gives CASSKVLRETGPYNEQFF.

The genes are TRBV3-1 (or the pseudogene TRBV3-2) and TRBJ2-2, with D possibly matching TRBD2 (5 bases). V lost 7 bases to trimming and J lost 5 bases, with 14 bases between them. The CDR3 covers 14 residues. In germline, CDR1 is LGHDT, CDR2 YNNKEL (reference sequence). The CDR3 DNA is TGTGCCAGCACCCGGTTAGGCGGGACCGGGGAGCTGTTTTTT. Its translation is CASTRLGGTGELFF.

CDR3 residues: CASGGQGLYSNQPQHF. DNA of the CDR3: TGTGCCAGCGGGGGACAGGGATTATATAGCAATCAGCCCCAGCATTTT. V is TRBV2 and J is TRBJ1-5; the match to TRBD1 covers 9 bases. Looked up from germline, CDR1 is SNHLY and CDR2 is FYNNEI. CDR3 size: 16 residues. Trimming removed 8 bases from V and 0 bases from J; junction bases left unmatched: 8. Full variable domain (missing parts from reference TRBV2 and TRBJ1-5): EPEVTQTPSHQVTQMGQEVILRCVPISNHLYFYWYRQILGQKVEFLVSFYNNEISEKSEIFDDQFSVERPDGSNFTLKIRSTKLEDSAMYFCASGGQGLYSNQPQHFGDGTRLSIL.

The chain employs TRBV28 and TRBJ2-2; 9 bases line up with TRBD1. J gave up 5 bases and V 4 bases, and 2 bases lay outside the gene matches. This CDR3 spans 14 amino acids. Germline CDR1 reads MDHEN; CDR2 reads SYDVKM. The DNA of the CDR3 is TGTGCCAGCAGTTCTGGGACAGGGACCGGGGAGCTGTTTTTT. Protein: CASSSGTGTGELFF.

The chain is built from TRBV5-6 and TRBJ1-4, with 8 bases aligning to TRBD1. This CDR3 is 15 amino acids long. Germline CDR1 SGHDT, CDR2 YYEEEE. Losses at the gene ends were 3 bases for V and 4 bases for J; bases not matched to a gene: 5. This chain's CDR3 is CASSYRQGINEKLFF. CDR3 coding DNA: TGTGCCAGCAGCTACCGACAGGGGATTAATGAAAAACTGTTTTTT. The full variable domain, in which reference TRBV5-6 and TRBJ1-4 provide the parts outside the CDR3, is DAGVTQSPTHLIKTRGQQVTLRCSPKSGHDTVSWYQQALGQGPQFIFQYYEEEERQRGNFPDRFSGHQFPNYSSELNVNALLLGDSALYLCASSYRQGINEKLFFGSGTQLSVL.

V is TRBV30 and J is TRBJ1-5, with a weak D call TRBD1 (6 bases). This CDR3 spans 16 amino acids. V was shortened by 0 bases and J by 1 base, with 13 bases between the two germline ends. Per the germline V gene, CDR1 is GTSNPN and CDR2 is SVGIG (reference sequence). The DNA for the CDR3 is TGTGCCTGGAGTGTATGGGGCGGGGGCAGCAATCAGCCCCAGCATTTT. Protein sequence: CAWSVWGGGSNQPQHF.